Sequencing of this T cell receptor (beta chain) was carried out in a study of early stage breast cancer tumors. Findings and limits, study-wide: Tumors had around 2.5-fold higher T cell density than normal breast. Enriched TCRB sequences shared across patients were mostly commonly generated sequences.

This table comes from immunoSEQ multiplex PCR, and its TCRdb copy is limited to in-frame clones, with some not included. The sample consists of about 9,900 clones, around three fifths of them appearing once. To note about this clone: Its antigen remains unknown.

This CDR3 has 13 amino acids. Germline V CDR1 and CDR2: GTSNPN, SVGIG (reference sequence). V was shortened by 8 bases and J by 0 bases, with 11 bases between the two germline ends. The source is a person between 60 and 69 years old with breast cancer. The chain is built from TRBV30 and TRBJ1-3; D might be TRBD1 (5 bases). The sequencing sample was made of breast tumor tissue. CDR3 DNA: TGTGCCACCTCGGACACCTCTGGAAACACCATATATTTT. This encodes CATSDTSGNTIYF.